This T cell receptor beta chain emerged from a study of blood T cell repertoires in COVID-19. Study details: The study drew acute and convalescent COVID-19 samples from the United States, Italy and Spain. PBMCs, B-cell-depleted T cells, or T cells provided the cDNA or gDNA that made up the material.

As originally analysed: How many nucleated cells were present was estimated from reference gene primer amplification. Clones were sequenced by immunoSEQ multiplex PCR, and TCRdb holds only the in-frame ones, with some missing. V and J calls and clone size come straight from that table; D and trimming were deduced from the DNA. The sample holds 99,000 or so clones, 85% seen once. Germline-derived CDR1 and CDR2 are LNHDA and SQIVND (reference sequence). Trimming cost V 5 bases and J 1 base, with 15 bases left between them. The CDR3 spans 16 residues. This sequence was found in a man aged 50 to 60 with acute or convalescent COVID-19. The rearrangement uses TRBV19 and TRBJ1-5; no reliable D call. Material: peripheral blood. The CDR3 DNA sequence: TGTGCCAGTAGTCCCCGTGACTTGGAGAGCAATCAGCCCCAGCATTTT. Translating it yields CASSPRDLESNQPQHF.